This record concerns one T cell receptor beta chain sequence. PCRs each included synthetic TCR analog templates spiked in. The table came from immunoSEQ multiplex PCR; TCRdb's copy has only in-frame clones and leaves some out. The sample carries 130,000 or so clones, roughly 84% recorded once. This record belongs to a study of PD-L1 blockade in urothelial cancer. The sample's time point: pretreatment peripheral blood. CDR3 length: 17 residues. Trimming removed 2 bases from V and 7 bases from J; junction bases left unmatched: 11. The germline CDR1 and CDR2 sequences are LNHDA and SQIVND (reference sequence).

The J gene is TRBJ2-1, the V gene TRBV19; 10 nucleotides match TRBD1. The TCR was taken from a man in his fifties or sixties with urothelial cancer. The material sequenced was PBMCs, taken around atezolizumab (anti-PD-L1) treatment. This CDR3 is CASSIFFDGTGVNEQFF. CDR3 nucleotide sequence: TGTGCCAGTAGTATATTCTTCGATGGGACAGGGGTGAATGAGCAGTTCTTC.